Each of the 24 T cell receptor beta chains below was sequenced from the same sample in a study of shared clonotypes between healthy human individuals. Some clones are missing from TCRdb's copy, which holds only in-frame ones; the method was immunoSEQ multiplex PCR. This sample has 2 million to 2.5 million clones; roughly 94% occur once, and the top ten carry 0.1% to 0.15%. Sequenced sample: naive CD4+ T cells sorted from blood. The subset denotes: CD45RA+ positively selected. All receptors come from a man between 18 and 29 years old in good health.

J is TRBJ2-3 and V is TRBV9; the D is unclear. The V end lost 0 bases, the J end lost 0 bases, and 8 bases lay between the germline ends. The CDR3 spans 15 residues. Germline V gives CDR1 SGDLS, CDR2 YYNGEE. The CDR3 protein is CASSVDASSTDTQYF. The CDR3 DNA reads TGTGCCAGCAGCGTAGACGCTTCTAGCACAGATACGCAGTATTTT.

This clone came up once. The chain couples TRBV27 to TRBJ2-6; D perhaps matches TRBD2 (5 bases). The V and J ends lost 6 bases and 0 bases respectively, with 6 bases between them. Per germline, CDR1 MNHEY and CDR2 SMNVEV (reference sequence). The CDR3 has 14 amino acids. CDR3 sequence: CASSGNSGANVLTF. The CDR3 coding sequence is TGTGCCAGCAGCGGGAACTCTGGGGCCAACGTCCTGACTTTC.

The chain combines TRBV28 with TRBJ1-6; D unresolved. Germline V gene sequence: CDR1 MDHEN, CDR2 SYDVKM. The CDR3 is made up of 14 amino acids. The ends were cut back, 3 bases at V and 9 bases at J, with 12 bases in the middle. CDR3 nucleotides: TGTGCCAGCAGTTTCCGCATGCCGGGTTCACCCCTCCACTTT. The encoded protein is CASSFRMPGSPLHF.

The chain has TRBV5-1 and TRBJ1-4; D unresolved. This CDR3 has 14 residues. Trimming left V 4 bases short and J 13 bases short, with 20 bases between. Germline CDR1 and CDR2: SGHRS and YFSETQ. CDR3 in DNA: TGCGCCAGCAGCCCCAGTGATCCGGGAATGGGACTGTTTTTT. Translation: CASSPSDPGMGLFF.

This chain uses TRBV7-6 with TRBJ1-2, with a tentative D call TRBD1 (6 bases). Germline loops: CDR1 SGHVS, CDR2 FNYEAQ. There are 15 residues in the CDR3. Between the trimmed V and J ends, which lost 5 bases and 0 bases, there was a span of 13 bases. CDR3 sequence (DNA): TGTGCCAGCAGCAGCGGACAGCAGACTAACTATGGCTACACCTTC. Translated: CASSSGQQTNYGYTF.

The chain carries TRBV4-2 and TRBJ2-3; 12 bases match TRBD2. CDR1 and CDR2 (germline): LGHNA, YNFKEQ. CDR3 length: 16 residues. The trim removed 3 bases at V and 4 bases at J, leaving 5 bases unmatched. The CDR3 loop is CASSQGTSGLADTQYF. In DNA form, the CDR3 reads TGTGCCAGCAGCCAGGGGACTAGCGGGTTGGCAGATACGCAGTATTTT.

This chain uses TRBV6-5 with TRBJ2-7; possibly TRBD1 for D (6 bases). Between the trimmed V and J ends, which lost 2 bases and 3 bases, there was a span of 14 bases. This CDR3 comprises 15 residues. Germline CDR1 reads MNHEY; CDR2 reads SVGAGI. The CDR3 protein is CASSYRTANLYEQYF. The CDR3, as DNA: TGTGCCAGCAGTTACAGGACAGCGAATCTCTACGAGCAGTACTTC.

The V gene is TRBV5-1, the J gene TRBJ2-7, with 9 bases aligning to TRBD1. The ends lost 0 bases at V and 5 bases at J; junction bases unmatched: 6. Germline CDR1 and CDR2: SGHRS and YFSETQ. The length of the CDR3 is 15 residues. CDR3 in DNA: TGCGCCAGCAGCTTGGGTACAGGGGGCTACAACGAGCAGTACTTC. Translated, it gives CASSLGTGGYNEQYF.

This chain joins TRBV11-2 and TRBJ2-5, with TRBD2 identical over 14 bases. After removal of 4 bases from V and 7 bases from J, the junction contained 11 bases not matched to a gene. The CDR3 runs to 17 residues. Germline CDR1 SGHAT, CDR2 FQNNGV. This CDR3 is CASSSLGLAGGVPTQYF. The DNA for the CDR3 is TGTGCCAGCAGCTCCCTCGGACTAGCGGGAGGAGTTCCGACCCAGTACTTC.

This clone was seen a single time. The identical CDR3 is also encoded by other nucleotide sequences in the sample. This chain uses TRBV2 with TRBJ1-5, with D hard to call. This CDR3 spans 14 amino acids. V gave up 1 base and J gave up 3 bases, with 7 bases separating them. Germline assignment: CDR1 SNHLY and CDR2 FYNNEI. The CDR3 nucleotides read TGTGCCAGCAGTGAAGGCCAGGTCAATCAGCCCCAGCATTTT. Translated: CASSEGQVNQPQHF.

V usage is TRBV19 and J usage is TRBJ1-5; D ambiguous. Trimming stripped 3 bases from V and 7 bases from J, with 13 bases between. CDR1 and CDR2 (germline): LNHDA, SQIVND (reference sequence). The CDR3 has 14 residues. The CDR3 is CASSINEGGQPQHF. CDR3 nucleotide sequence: TGTGCCAGTAGTATCAACGAGGGCGGGCAGCCCCAGCATTTT.

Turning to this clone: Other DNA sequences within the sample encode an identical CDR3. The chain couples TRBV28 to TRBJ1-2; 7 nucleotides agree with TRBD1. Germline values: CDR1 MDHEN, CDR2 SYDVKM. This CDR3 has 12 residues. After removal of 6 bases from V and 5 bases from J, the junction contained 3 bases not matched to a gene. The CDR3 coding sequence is TGTGCCAGCAGCCTGACAGGGTATGGCTACACCTTC. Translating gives CASSLTGYGYTF.

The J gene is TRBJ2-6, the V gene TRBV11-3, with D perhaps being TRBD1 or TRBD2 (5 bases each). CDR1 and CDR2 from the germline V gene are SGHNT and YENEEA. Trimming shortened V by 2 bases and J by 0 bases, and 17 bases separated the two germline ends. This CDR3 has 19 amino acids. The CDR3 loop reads CASSLTGPDINSGANVLTF. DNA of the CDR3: TGTGCCAGCAGCTTAACGGGACCGGACATAAACTCTGGGGCCAACGTCCTGACTTTC.

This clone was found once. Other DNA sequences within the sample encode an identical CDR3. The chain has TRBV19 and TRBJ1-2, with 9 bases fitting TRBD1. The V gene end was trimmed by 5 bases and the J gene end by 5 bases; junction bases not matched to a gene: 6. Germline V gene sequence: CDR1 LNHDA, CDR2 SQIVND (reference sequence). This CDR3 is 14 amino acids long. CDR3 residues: CASSPQGAGYGYTF. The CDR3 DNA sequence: TGTGCCAGTAGTCCACAGGGGGCAGGGTATGGCTACACCTTC.

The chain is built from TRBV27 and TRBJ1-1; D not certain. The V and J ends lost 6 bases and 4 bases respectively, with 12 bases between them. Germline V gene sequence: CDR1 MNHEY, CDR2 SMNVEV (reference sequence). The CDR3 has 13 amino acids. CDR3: CASSLEVATEAFF. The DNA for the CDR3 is TGTGCCAGCAGCCTGGAGGTCGCCACTGAAGCTTTCTTT.

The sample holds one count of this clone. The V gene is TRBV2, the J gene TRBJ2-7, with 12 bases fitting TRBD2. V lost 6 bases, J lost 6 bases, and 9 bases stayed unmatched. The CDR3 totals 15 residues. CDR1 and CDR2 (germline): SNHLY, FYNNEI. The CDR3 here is CASRPGLAGPAEQYF. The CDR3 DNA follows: TGTGCCAGCAGGCCCGGACTAGCGGGGCCTGCCGAGCAGTACTTC.

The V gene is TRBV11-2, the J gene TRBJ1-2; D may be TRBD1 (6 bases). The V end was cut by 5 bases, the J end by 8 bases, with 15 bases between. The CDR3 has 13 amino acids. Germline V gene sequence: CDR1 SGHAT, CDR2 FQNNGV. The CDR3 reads CASSRGGSGGYTF. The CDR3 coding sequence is TGTGCCAGCAGCCGAGGGGGATCGGGCGGCTACACCTTC.

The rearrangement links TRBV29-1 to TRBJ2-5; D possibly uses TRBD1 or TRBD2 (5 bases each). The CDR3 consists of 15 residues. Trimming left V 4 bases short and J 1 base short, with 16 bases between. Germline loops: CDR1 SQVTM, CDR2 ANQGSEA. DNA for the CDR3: TGCAGCGTTGGTCGGACTGGGACCTTCCAAGAGACCCAGTACTTC. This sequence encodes CSVGRTGTFQETQYF.

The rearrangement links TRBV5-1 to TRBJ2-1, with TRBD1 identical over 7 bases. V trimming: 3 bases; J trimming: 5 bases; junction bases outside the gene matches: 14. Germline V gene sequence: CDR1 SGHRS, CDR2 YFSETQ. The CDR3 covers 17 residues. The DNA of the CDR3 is TGCGCCAGCAGCTCCTCGGGGACAGCCAGGGGACACAATGAGCAGTTCTTC. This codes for CASSSSGTARGHNEQFF.

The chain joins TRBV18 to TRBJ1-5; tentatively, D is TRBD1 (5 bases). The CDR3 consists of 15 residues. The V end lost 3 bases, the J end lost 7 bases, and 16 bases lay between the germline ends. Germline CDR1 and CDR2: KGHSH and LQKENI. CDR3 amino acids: CASSPGTSGGQPQHF. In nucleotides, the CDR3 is TGTGCCAGCTCACCTGGGACGAGCGGCGGGCAGCCCCAGCATTTT.

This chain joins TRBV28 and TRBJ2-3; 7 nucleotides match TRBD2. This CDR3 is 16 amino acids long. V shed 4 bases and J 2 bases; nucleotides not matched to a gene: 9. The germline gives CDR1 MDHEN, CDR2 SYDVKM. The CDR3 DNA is TGTGCCAGCAGTTCTACTAGCGCCCCTACCACAGATACGCAGTATTTT. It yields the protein CASSSTSAPTTDTQYF.

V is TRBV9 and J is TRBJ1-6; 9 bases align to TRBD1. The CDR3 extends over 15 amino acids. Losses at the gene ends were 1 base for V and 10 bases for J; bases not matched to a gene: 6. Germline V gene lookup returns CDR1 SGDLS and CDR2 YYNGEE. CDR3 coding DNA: TGTGCCAGCAGCGTAAGGGACAGGGATCACTCACCCCTCCACTTT. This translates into CASSVRDRDHSPLHF. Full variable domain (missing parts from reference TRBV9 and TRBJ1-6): DSGVTQTPKHLITATGQRVTLRCSPRSGDLSVYWYQQSLDQGLQFLIQYYNGEERAKGNILERFSAQQFPDLHSELNLSSLELGDSALYFCASSVRDRDHSPLHFGNGTRLTVT.

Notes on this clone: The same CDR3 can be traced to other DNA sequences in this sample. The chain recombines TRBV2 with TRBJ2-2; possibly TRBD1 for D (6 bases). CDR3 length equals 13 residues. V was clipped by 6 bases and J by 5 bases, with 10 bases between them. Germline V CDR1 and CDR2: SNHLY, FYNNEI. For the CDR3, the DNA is TGTGCCAGCAGCGAACAGGGAACCGGGGAGCTGTTTTTT. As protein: CASSEQGTGELFF.

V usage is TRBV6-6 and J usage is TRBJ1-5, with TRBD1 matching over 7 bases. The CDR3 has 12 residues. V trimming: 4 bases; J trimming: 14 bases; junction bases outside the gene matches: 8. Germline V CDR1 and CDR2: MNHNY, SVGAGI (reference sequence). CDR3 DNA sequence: TGTGCCAGCAGTTCAGTCCCCGGGACAGAGCATTTT. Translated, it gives CASSSVPGTEHF.